This T cell receptor (beta chain) originates from a study of T cells in Graves' hyperthyroidism and ophthalmopathy. Patients aged 18 to 65 with hyperthyroidism were newly diagnosed, with duration under 2 months. Uncontrolled infection, other autoimmune disease, pregnancy or lactation disqualified patients from enrolment. The V end lost 3 bases, the J end lost 3 bases, and 15 bases lay between the germline ends. The CDR3 is made up of 14 amino acids. Per germline, CDR1 DFQATT and CDR2 SNEGSKA (reference sequence). Template material for amplifying TCR beta CDR3 regions consisted of RNA transcripts. Primed by the HTBI set, a first-round RT-PCR was run on the TCR CDR3. Via MiXCR, TCRdb re-called the multiplex PCR reads, giving one row per CDR3 protein. The repertoire holds approximately 400,000 distinct CDR3 sequences, with approximately 15% as singletons. There are many counts of this clonotype.

This clonotype originated in a woman younger than 30 with Graves' hyperthyroidism. The chain couples TRBV20-1 to TRBJ2-7; D is ambiguous. Material for sequencing was blood. The CDR3 DNA reads TGCAGTGCTAGGGGTCGGACGGATTTCTACGAGCAGTACTTC. Encoded protein: CSARGRTDFYEQYF.